The 21 T cell receptor beta chains below all came from one sample that was sequenced in a study of early stage breast cancer tumors. Method: immunoSEQ multiplex PCR; TCRdb's copy keeps in-frame clones and lacks some. Seen here are 60,000 to 80,000 clones, roughly 80% observed once, and the top ten hold about 3.6%. Sequenced material: blood. The receptors here all came from a person between 60 and 69 years old with breast cancer.

The chain employs TRBV28 and TRBJ2-2; 8 bases fit TRBD2. The CDR3 covers 13 residues. The germline V gene encodes CDR1 MDHEN and CDR2 SYDVKM. V was pared by 11 bases and J by 0 bases, with 2 bases of the junction left unmatched. For the CDR3, the DNA is TGTGCCTATAGCGGGGCGAACACCGGGGAGCTGTTTTTT. As protein: CAYSGANTGELFF. Filled out from reference TRBV28 and TRBJ2-2, the complete variable domain reads DVKVTQSSRYLVKRTGEKVFLECVQDMDHENMFWYRQDPGLGLRLIYFSYDVKMKEKGDIPEGYSVSREKKERFSLILESASTNQTSMYLCAYSGANTGELFFGEGSRLTVL.

This clone was picked up a small number of times. The chain combines TRBV28 with TRBJ1-5; maybe TRBD1 (5 bases). V gave up 6 bases and J gave up 7 bases, with 16 bases separating them. The CDR3 extends over 14 amino acids. Germline-derived CDR1 and CDR2 are MDHEN and SYDVKM. The CDR3 region has the DNA TGTGCCAGCAGCCCCGCGGGGCTACGGCAGCCCCAGCATTTT. Translating it yields CASSPAGLRQPQHF.

This sequence joins TRBV7-8 and TRBJ1-2, with no clear D. CDR1 is SGHVS and CDR2 is FQNEAQ in the germline V gene. The CDR3 runs to 13 residues. V was trimmed by 3 bases and J by 2 bases, leaving 7 bases between them. The CDR3 DNA reads as TGTGCCAGCAGCTTGCCGGGGAACTATGGCTACACCTTC. Amino acid sequence: CASSLPGNYGYTF. The variable domain in full, completed from reference TRBV7-8 and TRBJ1-2, reads GAGVSQSPRYKVAKRGQDVALRCDPISGHVSLFWYQQALGQGPEFLTYFQNEAQLDKSGLPSDRFFAERPEGSVSTLKIQRTQQEDSAVYLCASSLPGNYGYTFGSGTRLTVV.

This clone was counted between two and nine times. The CDR3 DNA reads TGTGCCAGCAGCCCACTAGCGGAGGGCGGTGGCACGCAGTATTTT. It yields the protein CASSPLAEGGGTQYF. The chain combines TRBV7-2 with TRBJ2-3, with 8 nucleotides matching TRBD2. Per the germline V gene, CDR1 is SGHTA and CDR2 is FQGNSA. Trimming removed 5 bases from V and 9 bases from J; junction bases left unmatched: 13. The CDR3 is 15 residues long.

The V call is TRBV7-9, the J call TRBJ1-2, with D unresolved. The germline gives CDR1 SEHNR, CDR2 FQNEAQ (reference sequence). Trimming stripped 7 bases from V and 4 bases from J, with 22 bases between. The CDR3 has 16 amino acids. This CDR3 is CASTFSGVARFYGYTF. In nucleotides, the CDR3 is TGTGCCAGCACCTTCTCCGGGGTTGCCAGGTTCTATGGCTACACCTTC. Together with reference TRBV7-9 and TRBJ1-2, the CDR3 gives the full variable domain: DTGVSQNPRHKITKRGQNVTFRCDPISEHNRLYWYRQTLGQGPEFLTYFQNEAQLEKSRLLSDRFSAERPKGSFSTLEIQRTEQGDSAMYLCASTFSGVARFYGYTFGSGTRLTVV.

The chain recombines TRBV28 with TRBJ2-5; TRBD1 agrees at 10 bases. The V and J ends lost 8 bases and 5 bases, in that order; junction bases with no gene match: 5. Looked up from germline, CDR1 is MDHEN and CDR2 is SYDVKM. The CDR3 consists of 13 residues. The CDR3 region is CASWATGGETQYF. DNA for the CDR3: TGTGCCAGCTGGGCGACAGGGGGCGAGACCCAGTACTTC.

The chain links TRBV6-5 to TRBJ1-3, with D perhaps matching TRBD1 (5 bases). The CDR3 contains 15 residues. Trimming left V 6 bases short and J 4 bases short, with 16 bases between. In germline, CDR1 is MNHEY, CDR2 SVGAGI. For the CDR3, the DNA is TGTGCCAGCAGCCGGGGCCGGTCGGGCGGAAACACCATATATTTT. Protein: CASSRGRSGGNTIYF.

The chain is built from TRBV30 and TRBJ2-2; the D gene is possibly TRBD2 (5 bases). Deletions cut 4 bases from V and 6 bases from J, with 18 bases between. This CDR3 has 15 amino acids. Germline lookup yields CDR1 GTSNPN and CDR2 SVGIG (reference sequence). The CDR3 DNA is TGTGCCTGGATGGTCGCGGCCTCCGGGGCCGGGGAGCTGTTTTTT. Residues: CAWMVAASGAGELFF.

This chain connects TRBV25-1 to TRBJ1-1; TRBD1 might be the D (5 bases). In germline, CDR1 is MGHDK, CDR2 SYGVNS. V was cut by 1 base and J by 3 bases, with 6 bases left in between. The CDR3 runs to 13 residues. The DNA of the CDR3 is TGTGCCAGCAGTGAATGGGGGGACACTGAAGCTTTCTTT. The encoded protein is CASSEWGDTEAFF.

This clone was seen a few times. This chain connects TRBV16 to TRBJ1-1; D not certain. CDR3 length: 13 amino acids. Germline V gene lookup returns CDR1 KGHSY and CDR2 FQNENV. Trimming cost V 3 bases and J 9 bases, with 14 bases left between them. CDR3 DNA: TGTGCCAGCAGCCAGGCCTCAGGCAATAAAGCTTTCTTT. This encodes CASSQASGNKAFF.

The V call is TRBV19, the J call TRBJ2-6; 7 nucleotides line up with TRBD1. Trimming cost V 5 bases and J 5 bases; bases outside gene matches: 15. From germline, CDR1 is LNHDA and CDR2 SQIVND (reference sequence). The CDR3 sequence is 18 residues long. This chain's CDR3 is CASSVKGTASTRANVLTF. For the CDR3, the DNA is TGTGCCAGTAGTGTTAAAGGGACAGCCTCAACGCGGGCCAACGTCCTGACTTTC.

This chain links TRBV2 with TRBJ2-2; D gene uncertain. Per the germline V gene, CDR1 is SNHLY and CDR2 is FYNNEI. The CDR3 runs 14 residues. Trimming left V 6 bases short and J 6 bases short, with 14 bases between. This CDR3 reads CASRASLTPGELFF. The CDR3, as DNA: TGTGCCAGCAGAGCGTCCCTAACCCCCGGGGAGCTGTTTTTT.

The rearrangement joins TRBV15 to TRBJ2-7; D gene unclear. Germline CDR1 LNHNV, CDR2 YYDKDF (reference sequence). Trimming cost V 0 bases and J 1 base, with 16 bases left between them. The CDR3 runs to 17 residues. The CDR3 coding sequence is TGTGCCACCAGCAGAGATCCCGCCGGCCTTCGTTCCTACGAGCAGTACTTC. Protein product: CATSRDPAGLRSYEQYF.

This clone has just a few counts. The CDR3 protein is CASSFGQLSTEAFF. The CDR3 nucleotides are TGTGCCAGCAGTTTTGGGCAGCTGAGCACTGAAGCTTTCTTT. The V call is TRBV28, the J call TRBJ1-1; unclear D gene. The CDR3 spans 14 residues. Germline values: CDR1 MDHEN, CDR2 SYDVKM. With 3 bases removed from V and 4 bases from J, the gap between germline ends came to 12 bases.

This chain uses TRBV15 with TRBJ2-5; no clear D gene. The V and J ends lost 4 bases and 5 bases respectively, with 8 bases between them. CDR1 and CDR2 from the germline V gene are LNHNV and YYDKDF (reference sequence). The CDR3 sequence is 12 residues long. The CDR3 protein is CATSNGFETQYF. CDR3 DNA: TGTGCCACCAGCAACGGATTTGAGACCCAGTACTTC.

Only one count was recorded for this clone. Because the CDR3's place on the DNA is in doubt, the DNA is left out and the CDR3 is given as listed by TCRdb. The rearrangement joins TRBV28 to TRBJ2-7; the D call of TRBD1 is as the table states it, not checked on the DNA. The germline CDR1 and CDR2 sequences are MDHEN and SYDVKM. From its first to its last residue, the CDR3 has 17 amino acids. The CDR3 spells CASSSSLSGTGGLEQYF.

The chain carries TRBV18 and TRBJ1-5; D gene uncertain. Trimming removed 3 bases from V and 0 bases from J, with 9 bases in between. CDR3 length: 15 amino acids. Per germline, CDR1 KGHSH and CDR2 LQKENI. The CDR3 is CASSPTGNSNQPQHF. Here the CDR3 DNA reads TGTGCCAGCTCACCCACCGGGAATAGCAATCAGCCCCAGCATTTT.

The chain links TRBV19 to TRBJ1-1; 7 nucleotides align to TRBD1. The V gene end was trimmed by 6 bases and the J gene end by 0 bases; junction bases not matched to a gene: 7. The V gene's germline CDR1 is LNHDA and CDR2 SQIVND (reference sequence). CDR3 size: 15 residues. The CDR3 DNA is TGTGCCAGTAGCCCCCAGGACAGGCTGAACACTGAAGCTTTCTTT. It encodes CASSPQDRLNTEAFF.

This chain links TRBV5-1 with TRBJ2-7; 9 bases are shared with TRBD1. Germline loops: CDR1 SGHRS, CDR2 YFSETQ. This CDR3 contains 16 residues. V shed 3 bases, J shed 4 bases, and the junction held 11 bases outside the gene matches. Here the CDR3 DNA reads TGCGCCAGCAGCTCGACAACCGGGACAGGGAGATACGAGCAGTACTTC. This sequence encodes CASSSTTGTGRYEQYF. Filled out from reference TRBV5-1 and TRBJ2-7, the complete variable domain reads KAGVTQTPRYLIKTRGQQVTLSCSPISGHRSVSWYQQTPGQGLQFLFEYFSETQRNKGNFPGRFSGRQFSNSRSEMNVSTLELGDSALYLCASSSTTGTGRYEQYFGPGTRLTVT.

The chain employs TRBV5-1 and TRBJ2-6; D is unresolved. V shed 0 bases and J shed 2 bases, with 6 bases lying between them. Germline V gives CDR1 SGHRS, CDR2 YFSETQ. The CDR3 length is 15 residues. In DNA form, the CDR3 reads TGCGCCAGCAGCTTGGATGTGACTGGGGCCAACGTCCTGACTTTC. It translates to CASSLDVTGANVLTF. Using reference TRBV5-1 and TRBJ2-6 for the parts outside the CDR3, the full variable domain is KAGVTQTPRYLIKTRGQQVTLSCSPISGHRSVSWYQQTPGQGLQFLFEYFSETQRNKGNFPGRFSGRQFSNSRSEMNVSTLELGDSALYLCASSLDVTGANVLTFGAGSRLTVL.

The CDR3 DNA is TGTGCCAGCATAGAGGGGACAACCCCCTATGGCTACACCTTC. Translation: CASIEGTTPYGYTF. This chain links TRBV28 with TRBJ1-2, with D tentatively TRBD1 (6 bases). This CDR3 comprises 14 residues. Trimming pared 7 bases from V and 4 bases from J, leaving 16 bases between. CDR1 and CDR2 from the germline V gene are MDHEN and SYDVKM.